The source of this T cell receptor beta chain is a study of T cells after yellow fever vaccination. UMIs and a universal primer site were added when TCR cDNA was made by 5'RACE template switching. TCRdb re-analysed the 5' RACE reads in MiXCR, keeping a single row per CDR3 protein. The top ten hold under 45% of the sample, which has about 50,000 distinct CDR3 sequences, roughly 6.9% seen once. As to this clonotype: Just one base apart from a much larger clone, this may be a read error.

The CDR3 has 12 residues. Germline assignment: CDR1 SEHNR and CDR2 FQNEAQ (reference sequence). V lost 7 bases and J 3 bases, leaving 10 bases between the germline ends. The TCR comes from a man aged 18 to 35 who received the YFV17D yellow fever vaccine. The sample consisted of CD8+ T cells sorted from PBMCs, taken on the day of the first yellow fever vaccination. V and J are TRBV7-9 and TRBJ2-7; D remains unclear. CDR3 bases: TGTGCCAGCAACTCTGGGGTCTACGAGCAGTACTTC. Translating it yields CASNSGVYEQYF.